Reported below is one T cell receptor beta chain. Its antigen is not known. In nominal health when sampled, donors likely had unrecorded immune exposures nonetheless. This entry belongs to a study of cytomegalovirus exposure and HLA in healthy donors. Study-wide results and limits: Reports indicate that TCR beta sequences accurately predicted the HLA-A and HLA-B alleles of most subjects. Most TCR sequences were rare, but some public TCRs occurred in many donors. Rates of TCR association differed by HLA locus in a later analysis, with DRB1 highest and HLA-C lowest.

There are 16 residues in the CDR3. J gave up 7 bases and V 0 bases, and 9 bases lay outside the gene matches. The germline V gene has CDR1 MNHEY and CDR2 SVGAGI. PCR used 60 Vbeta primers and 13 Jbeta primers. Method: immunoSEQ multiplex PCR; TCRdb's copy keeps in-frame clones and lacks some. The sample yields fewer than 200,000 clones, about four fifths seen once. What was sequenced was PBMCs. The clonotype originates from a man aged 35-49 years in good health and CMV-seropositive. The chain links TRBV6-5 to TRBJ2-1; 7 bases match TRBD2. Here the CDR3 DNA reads TGTGCCAGCAGTTACTCGAGTGGGAGGGCCAGAAATGAGCAGTTCTTC. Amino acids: CASSYSSGRARNEQFF.